This T cell receptor (beta chain) was recovered during a study of blood T cell repertoires in COVID-19. Across the whole study: T cells, B-cell-depleted T cells, or PBMCs provided the cDNA or gDNA that served as material.

The germline gives CDR1 SGHRS, CDR2 YFSETQ. After removal of 3 bases from V and 4 bases from J, the junction contained 10 bases not matched to a gene. CDR3 size: 16 residues. Source study methods: Quantification of nucleated cells was approximated via reference gene primer amplification. Here immunoSEQ multiplex PCR was the method, and the copy in TCRdb shows in-frame clones only, minus some. The DNA was the basis for D and trimming; V, J and clone size are from that table. The table shows about 290,000 clones, with approximately 80% occurring only once. The origin of this receptor is a woman in her fifties or sixties with active or convalescent COVID-19. The sequencing input was peripheral blood. This rearrangement joins TRBV5-1 to TRBJ2-3; 8 nucleotides line up with TRBD2. Here the CDR3 reads CASSSLPGLGADTQYF. CDR3 coding DNA: TGCGCCAGCAGCTCATTACCGGGACTAGGTGCAGATACGCAGTATTTT.